The entry that follows covers one TCR beta chain sequence. These data come from a study of PD-L1 blockade in urothelial cancer. Produced via immunoSEQ multiplex PCR; TCRdb's table is partial and in-frame only. The table lists some 84,000 clones, around 87% of them singletons. The germline gives CDR1 MNHNS, CDR2 SASEGT. Losses at the gene ends were 4 bases for V and 8 bases for J; bases not matched to a gene: 10. The CDR3 has 14 amino acids. Patients suffered from locally advanced or metastatic urothelial carcinoma. This rearrangement joins TRBV6-1 to TRBJ1-1; TRBD1 aligns across 7 bases. The specimen was PBMCs, collected around atezolizumab (anti-PD-L1) treatment. The receptor comes from a woman in her sixties or seventies with urothelial cancer. In nucleotides, the CDR3 is TGTGCCAGCAGTGCCCAGAGACAGGGAGGCGAAGCTTTCTTT. Protein: CASSAQRQGGEAFF.